What follows are 8 T cell receptor beta chains derived from one specimen sequenced in a study of blood T cell repertoires in COVID-19. The repertoire was sequenced with immunoSEQ multiplex PCR; TCRdb's copy has only in-frame clones and lacks some. The sample holds 250,000 to 350,000 clones, under 90% seen once. The sequencing sample was made of peripheral blood. Receptors originate from a middle-aged woman who had recovered from COVID-19.

The chain links TRBV9 to TRBJ2-7; 7 bases line up with TRBD1. The CDR3 loop spans 13 amino acids. CDR1 is SGDLS, CDR2 YYNGEE, per germline. V was clipped by 4 bases and J by 3 bases; unmatched bases: 4. The CDR3: CASSKTGFYEQYF. As DNA, the CDR3 is TGTGCCAGCAGCAAGACAGGGTTCTACGAGCAGTACTTC.

The chain uses TRBV30 and TRBJ1-5, with D tentatively TRBD1 (5 bases). The CDR3 consists of 15 residues. Germline-derived CDR1 and CDR2 are GTSNPN and SVGIG (reference sequence). Trimming took off 0 bases at V and 2 bases at J, with 11 bases between the two ends. CDR3 region: CAWSVAGGGNQPQHF. CDR3 bases: TGTGCCTGGAGTGTAGCCGGGGGGGGCAATCAGCCCCAGCATTTT.

The J gene is TRBJ2-1, the V gene TRBV7-6; TRBD2 matches at 9 bases. Unmatched junction bases numbered 13, after V lost 1 base and J lost 3 bases. Germline CDR1 reads SGHVS; CDR2 reads FNYEAQ. The CDR3 has 19 residues. Written as DNA, the CDR3 is TGTGCCAGCAGCTTAGGGGTAGCCGGGTCTAGCGGGATCTACAATGAGCAGTTCTTC. Its protein is CASSLGVAGSSGIYNEQFF.

The chain is built from TRBV10-2 and TRBJ2-1; TRBD2 matches 8 bases. This CDR3 is built from 16 residues. The V gene's germline CDR1 is WSHSY and CDR2 SAAADI. V was pared by 2 bases and J by 2 bases, with 5 bases of the junction left unmatched. The CDR3 loop reads CASSEEAGAPYNEQFF. The CDR3 DNA reads as TGCGCCAGCAGTGAGGAAGCGGGAGCCCCCTACAATGAGCAGTTCTTC.

This clone was detected once. This rearrangement joins TRBV4-1 to TRBJ2-7; TRBD2 is a possible D gene (6 bases). The CDR3 consists of 19 residues. Trimming stripped 4 bases from V and 0 bases from J, with 25 bases between. Germline CDR1 reads MGHRA; CDR2 reads YSYEKL. CDR3 region: CASSPKPALGGPFSYEQYF. The DNA for the CDR3 is TGCGCCAGCAGCCCCAAGCCGGCCCTGGGGGGTCCTTTCTCCTACGAGCAGTACTTC.

The chain uses TRBV30 and TRBJ2-5, with a possible D match to TRBD2 (5 bases). Germline values: CDR1 GTSNPN, CDR2 SVGIG (reference sequence). The CDR3 totals 11 residues. The CDR3 DNA is TGTGTCGTAAGGCGGGCAGAGACCCAGTACTTC. It yields the protein CVVRRAETQYF.

V usage is TRBV7-3 and J usage is TRBJ2-5; 10 bases match TRBD2. Germline V gene sequence: CDR1 SGHTA, CDR2 FQGTGA. CDR3 length: 15 amino acids. Trimming took 4 bases from V and 1 from J; bases not matched to a gene: 3. CDR3 sequence: CASSWTSGLQETQYF. The CDR3 DNA reads TGTGCCAGCAGCTGGACTAGCGGCCTCCAAGAGACCCAGTACTTC.

The rearrangement joins TRBV19 to TRBJ2-7; D remains ambiguous. Germline V gives CDR1 LNHDA, CDR2 SQIVND (reference sequence). The CDR3 contains 14 residues. The V end was cut by 5 bases, the J end by 1 base, with 12 bases between. The CDR3 DNA reads as TGTGCCAGTAGTGTGGAGACGCGGTCCTACGAGCAGTACTTC. Its protein product is CASSVETRSYEQYF. The whole variable domain, filled in from reference TRBV19 and TRBJ2-7, reads DGGITQSPKYLFRKEGQNVTLSCEQNLNHDAMYWYRQDPGQGLRLIYYSQIVNDFQKGDIAEGYSVSREKKESFPLTVTSAQKNPTAFYLCASSVETRSYEQYFGPGTRLTVT.